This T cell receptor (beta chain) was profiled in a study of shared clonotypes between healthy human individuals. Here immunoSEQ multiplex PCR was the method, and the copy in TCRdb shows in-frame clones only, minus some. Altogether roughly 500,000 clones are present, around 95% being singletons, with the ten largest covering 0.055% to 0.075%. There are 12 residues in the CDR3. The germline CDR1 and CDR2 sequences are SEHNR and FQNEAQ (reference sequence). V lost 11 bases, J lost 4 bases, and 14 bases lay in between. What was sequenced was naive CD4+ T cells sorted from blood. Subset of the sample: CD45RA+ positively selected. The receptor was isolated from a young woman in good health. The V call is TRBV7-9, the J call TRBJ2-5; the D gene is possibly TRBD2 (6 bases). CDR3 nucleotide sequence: TGTGCCTTTAGCGGAGAGGGAGAGACCCAGTACTTC. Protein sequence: CAFSGEGETQYF.